This entry concerns a single TCR beta chain. Its target is not known. This record belongs to a study of shared clonotypes between healthy human individuals. V shed 7 bases and J shed 6 bases, with 18 bases lying between them. The CDR3 is made up of 14 amino acids. Germline CDR1 SNHLY, CDR2 FYNNEI. Study observations and caveats: An expected dependence of interdonor clonotype sharing on sequencing depth was noted. Even with large depth, rarefaction showed that sorted-subset sequencing was incomplete. With a handful of donors compared, about 5% of naive CD4 clonotypes were shared.

The protocol was immunoSEQ multiplex PCR, while the TCRdb copy is restricted to in-frame clones and leaves out a portion. The repertoire holds about a million clones, with 60% to 85% as singletons. This clonotype originated in a man between 18 and 35 years old in good health. Some clones in this sample may be carry-over from other donors' samples. This chain links TRBV2 with TRBJ1-2, with D possibly being TRBD1 (5 bases). Sequenced sample: memory CD4+ T cells from PBMCs. Subset described: CD45RA-negative fraction. The CDR3 coding sequence is TGTGCCAGCATAAGGGGATCGGGATTCAATGGCTACACCTTC. The encoded protein is CASIRGSGFNGYTF.